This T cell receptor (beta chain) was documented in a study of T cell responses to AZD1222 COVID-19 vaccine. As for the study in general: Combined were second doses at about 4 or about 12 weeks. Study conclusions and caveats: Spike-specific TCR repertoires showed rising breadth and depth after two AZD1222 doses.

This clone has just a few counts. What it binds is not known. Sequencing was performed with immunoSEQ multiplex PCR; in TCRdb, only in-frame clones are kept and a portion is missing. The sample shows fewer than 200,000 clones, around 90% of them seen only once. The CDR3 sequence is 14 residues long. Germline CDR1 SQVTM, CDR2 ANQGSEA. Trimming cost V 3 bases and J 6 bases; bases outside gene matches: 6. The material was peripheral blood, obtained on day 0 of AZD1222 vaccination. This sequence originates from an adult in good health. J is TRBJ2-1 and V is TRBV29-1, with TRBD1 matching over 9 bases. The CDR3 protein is CSVDPDRGPNEQFF. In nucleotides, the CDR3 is TGCAGCGTTGACCCGGACAGGGGACCCAATGAGCAGTTCTTC.